This is a list of T cell receptor beta chains from one sample in a study of T cells in localized non-small cell lung cancer. The data were produced by immunoSEQ multiplex PCR, yet TCRdb's version contains in-frame clones alone and is incomplete. The data show some 4,000 clones, 38% seen once. Specimen: lung tumor tissue, collected before any cancer treatment. The receptor source for this set is a woman aged 40-70 years with stage I lung adenocarcinoma. The CDR3 runs from the conserved cysteine through the conserved F or W. Each record gives: clone size, D gene, J gene, V gene, CDR3 protein, CDR3 DNA. A D gene is named only where the DNA matches it firmly. Not all rows give a size; the values are once, few, many and, for expanded clones, a class.

clone_size: .; d_call: .; j_call: TRBJ1-5; v_call: TRBV28; cdr3_aa: CASSRGGRDSNQPQHF; cdr3_nt: TGTGCCAGCAGTCGGGGTGGGCGGGATAGCAATCAGCCCCAGCATTTT
clone_size: medium-sized; d_call: .; j_call: TRBJ1-1; v_call: TRBV6-8; cdr3_aa: CASSYNPSNMNTEAFF; cdr3_nt: TGTGCCAGCAGTTACAACCCAAGTAACATGAACACTGAAGCTTTCTTT